A selection of T cell receptor beta chains follows, all from one sample in a study of OX40 agonist ivuxolimab in advanced cancers. Only in-frame clones appear in the TCRdb table, and some are missing; sequencing was by immunoSEQ multiplex PCR. The sample has approximately 57,000 clones, approximately 88% seen once; the top ten hold approximately 3.5%. Sequenced material: CD4+ or CD8+ T cells sorted from blood, taken in a trial of the OX40 agonist ivuxolimab. Receptors were obtained from an adult with an advanced solid tumor such as melanoma, head and neck, liver or kidney cancer. Both conserved end residues are part of each CDR3. A D gene is named only where the DNA matches it firmly. Rows may omit the clone size; those that give it use once, few, many or a size class.

clone_size	v_call	d_call	j_call	cdr3_nt	cdr3_aa
.	TRBV11-2	TRBD2	TRBJ2-3	TGTGCCAGCAGCTCGAGGACTAGCGGGGGGCCAGATACGCAGTATTTT	CASSSRTSGGPDTQYF
.	TRBV7-8	.	TRBJ2-2	TGTGCCAGCAGCGCCCAGGCGGGGTCGGTCACCGGGGAGCTGTTTTTT	CASSAQAGSVTGELFF
.	TRBV19	TRBD1	TRBJ1-1	TGTGCCAGTAGTATGCCGAACAGGGGGAACACTGAAGCTTTCTTT	CASSMPNRGNTEAFF
.	TRBV21-1	.	TRBJ2-6	TGTGCCAGCAGCAAAGTGGGCAGGGGTGTTTCTGGGGCCAACGTCCTGACTTTC	CASSKVGRGVSGANVLTF
.	TRBV30	TRBD1	TRBJ2-7	TGTGCCGGCCACAGGGGGCCCGGCGAGCAGTACTTC	CAGHRGPGEQYF
few	TRBV14	TRBD1	TRBJ2-7	TGTGCCAGCAGCCTCGGACAGGGAGCCTACGAGCAGTACTTC	CASSLGQGAYEQYF
.	TRBV27	TRBD2	TRBJ2-1	TGTGCCAGCAGTCGCTCGCCGGGACTAGCGCTTCCGAGCTCCTACAATGAGCAGTTCTTC	CASSRSPGLALPSSYNEQFF
.	TRBV10-3	TRBD2	TRBJ2-3	TGTGCCATCAGTGGTGGGACTAGCGTCACAGATACGCAGTATTTT	CAISGGTSVTDTQYF
.	TRBV7-2	TRBD2	TRBJ2-4	TGTGCCAGCAGCGTCGGGGGGGCCAAAAACATTCAGTACTTC	CASSVGGAKNIQYF
once	TRBV28	.	TRBJ1-4	TGTGCCAGCAGTTTAACTTCGGCAGGGAATTTTGAAAAACTGTTTTTT	CASSLTSAGNFEKLFF
.	TRBV28	TRBD1	TRBJ1-1	TGTGCCAGCAGCAATAGGGGGCTGGTTACTGAAGCTTTCTTT	CASSNRGLVTEAFF
.	TRBV7-9	.	TRBJ1-2	TGTGCCAGCACCCGCGGGGGGGCGAGGGGCTACACCTTC	CASTRGGARGYTF
.	TRBV4-1	.	TRBJ1-3	TGCGCCAGCAGACCGCAAGGAATAAACACCATATATTTT	CASRPQGINTIYF
.	TRBV28	TRBD1	TRBJ2-7	TGTGCCAGCAGACCACCGACAGGGATCCACGAGCAGTACTTC	CASRPPTGIHEQYF